Listed below are T cell receptor beta chains from one sample, sequenced in a study of CD8 T cells in Susac syndrome. TCRdb re-called the immunoSEQ multiplex PCR reads through MiXCR, storing one row per CDR3 protein. The data hold approximately 53,000 distinct CDR3 sequences, with approximately 93% observed a single time. The sample was CD8+ T cells from PBMCs. The receptors derive from a human donor with multiple sclerosis. Each CDR3 is given with its conserved first and last residue. The D gene is left open where the match is weak. Only some rows state a clone size, as once, few, many or a class for expanded clones.

v_gene,j_gene,abundance,d_gene,CDR3nt,CDR3aa
TRBV12-3/TRBV12-4,TRBJ1-2,-,-,TGTGCCAGCAGTTTTCTGGGGAACATTCATGGCTACACCTTC,CASSFLGNIHGYTF
TRBV10-3,TRBJ1-1,-,-,TGTGCCATCGGGACAAACACTGAAGCTTTCTTT,CAIGTNTEAFF
TRBV19,TRBJ1-6,-,TRBD1,TGTGCCAGTAGCGCGGGACAGAAAAATTCACCCCTCCACTTT,CASSAGQKNSPLHF
TRBV6-2/TRBV6-3,TRBJ2-7,-,-,TGTGCCAGCAGTTATTCCCGGGGAGTACCCTACGAGCAGTACTTC,CASSYSRGVPYEQYF
TRBV20-1,TRBJ1-1,-,-,TGCAGTGCGGGTGTCCCGGGAACTGAAGCTTTCTTT,CSAGVPGTEAFF
TRBV13,TRBJ2-7,-,TRBD1,TGTGCCAGCAGCGTGACAGGGGCCTACGAGCAGTACTTC,CASSVTGAYEQYF
TRBV6-5,TRBJ2-6,-,TRBD1,TGTGCCAGCAGTTCGGACAGGGCTGGGGCCAACGTCCTGACTTTC,CASSSDRAGANVLTF
TRBV19,TRBJ1-5,-,-,TGTGCCAGTAGTAATCTATTCAGGGAGAGCAATCAGCCCCAGCATTTT,CASSNLFRESNQPQHF
TRBV6-6,TRBJ2-7,once,-,TGTGCCAGCAGTTACTCACAGGCAGAGGAGAGGAGCGAGCAGTACTTC,CASSYSQAEERSEQYF
TRBV5-6,TRBJ2-1,-,TRBD2,TGTGCCAGCAGCGGCGGGAGGGAGGGCGAAGTTGGGCAGTTCTTC,CASSGGREGEVGQFF
TRBV2,TRBJ2-7,-,TRBD1,TGTGCCAGCAGCGAGACCGGGACAGGGGTGGGCGAGCAGTACTTC,CASSETGTGVGEQYF
TRBV5-6,TRBJ1-2,-,TRBD1,TGTGCCAGCAGCCTAGGTGGGACAGCGATGTATGGCTACACCTTC,CASSLGGTAMYGYTF
TRBV6-7,TRBJ1-6,-,-,TGTGCCAGCCGGGACAAGACTCCGGTCTTCTATAATTCACCCCTCCACTTT,CASRDKTPVFYNSPLHF
TRBV4-3,TRBJ2-3,-,TRBD2,TGCGCCAGCAGCCAAGATCAACTAGCGGGGGACGCCGGTCCCGATACGCAGTATTTT,CASSQDQLAGDAGPDTQYF
TRBV5-1,TRBJ1-1,few,-,TGCGCCAGCAGCTTGGAGGACCCGGGCGGAACTGAAGCTTTCTTT,CASSLEDPGGTEAFF
TRBV15,TRBJ1-5,-,-,TGTGCCACCTCCCTCTCGGGTACCTGGGAGGTTGGTCAGCCCCAGCATTTT,CATSLSGTWEVGQPQHF
TRBV5-1,TRBJ1-2,-,-,TGCGCCAGCAGTGGGCAGGGGAGCGGCTACACCTTC,CASSGQGSGYTF
TRBV28,TRBJ1-1,-,-,TGTGCCAGCAGCTACTCAACAGGAGGGCACACTGAAGCTTTCTTT,CASSYSTGGHTEAFF
TRBV7-9,TRBJ1-1,-,-,TGTGCCAGCAGCTTAAGCCGGGGTAGGGGGAACACTGAAGCTTTCTTT,CASSLSRGRGNTEAFF
TRBV2,TRBJ2-5,-,TRBD1,TGTGCCAGCAGTCCGCCGGGACAGGGGAGTGAGACCCAGTACTTC,CASSPPGQGSETQYF
TRBV6-1,TRBJ1-6,-,-,TGTGCCAGCAGTGAAGCTCCCAAACCGAGCTCCTATAATTCACCCCTCCACTTT,CASSEAPKPSSYNSPLHF
TRBV19,TRBJ1-5,once,-,TGTGCCAGTAGGGGGTTGGTTGGAAGCAATCAGCCCCAGCTTTTT,CASRGLVGSNQPQLF
TRBV7-9,TRBJ2-7,-,-,TGTGCCAGCAGTGGGGCAGTCTACGAGCAGTACTTC,CASSGAVYEQYF
TRBV4-1,TRBJ2-3,-,-,TGCGCCAGCAGCCAAGATCTCGCGGCTGTTGAGTATTTT,CASSQDLAAVEYF
TRBV27,TRBJ2-3,-,TRBD2,TGTGCCAGCAGTCACCTTAGCGGGGGGGGCTCAGATACGCAGTATTTT,CASSHLSGGGSDTQYF
TRBV29-1,TRBJ2-7,-,TRBD1,TGCAGCGTTGTTGGGACAGGGCTAGGCGAGCAGTACTTC,CSVVGTGLGEQYF
TRBV5-1,TRBJ2-1,-,-,TGCGCCACCTCGCTGGGGGGGGGCCTCAATGAGCAGTTCTTC,CATSLGGGLNEQFF
TRBV3-1,TRBJ1-1,-,-,TGTGCCAGCAGCCTAAGTTACGGCGTGGGTTGGTCAGTGGCAATGAACACTGAAGCTTTCTTT,CASSLSYGVGWSVAMNTEAFF
TRBV4-3,TRBJ1-5,-,-,TGCGCCAGCAGCCAAGGTCCAGATAGCAATCAGCCCCAGCATTTT,CASSQGPDSNQPQHF
TRBV29-1,TRBJ2-2,-,-,TGCAGCGTTGGCATAGGGGACACCGGGGAGCTGTTTTTT,CSVGIGDTGELFF
TRBV24-1,TRBJ2-7,-,-,TGTGCCACCAGTGATTCGGGACCCTACGAGCAGTACTTC,CATSDSGPYEQYF
TRBV25-1,TRBJ1-1,once,-,TGTGCCAGCAGTGAAACAGGGCTTAGTCAAGCTTTCTTT,CASSETGLSQAFF
TRBV7-2,TRBJ2-3,-,-,TGTGCCAGCGGAGAAACAGATACGCAGTATTTT,CASGETDTQYF
TRBV9,TRBJ2-7,once,TRBD2,TGTGCCAGCAGCGTTAGCGGGGGGCCTGCCTACGAGCAGTACTTC,CASSVSGGPAYEQYF
TRBV20-1,TRBJ2-1,-,TRBD2,TGCAGTGTCCCGAGGGGAGGGGCCTACAATGAGCAGTTCTTC,CSVPRGGAYNEQFF
TRBV6-4,TRBJ2-2,-,-,TGTGCCAGCAGTGATCGACAGCACACCGGGGAGCTGTTTTTT,CASSDRQHTGELFF
TRBV13,TRBJ2-7,-,TRBD2,TGTGCCAGCAGCCCGGGACTAGCGGTCTACGAGCAGTACTTC,CASSPGLAVYEQYF
TRBV7-9,TRBJ2-7,-,TRBD1,TGTGCCAGCAGCTTGCCGGGACAGGGCTCCTACGAGCAGTACTTC,CASSLPGQGSYEQYF
TRBV7-8,TRBJ2-7,-,-,TGTGCCAGCAGTCTGCAGGACCTCTCCTACGAGCAGTACTTC,CASSLQDLSYEQYF
TRBV6-1,TRBJ2-2,-,TRBD1,TGTGCCAGCAGCCTTTGGACAGGGAGCGACTTGAACACCGGGGAGCTGTTTTTT,CASSLWTGSDLNTGELFF
TRBV28,TRBJ1-2,-,-,TGTGCCAGCTCAGTCTCCCAGTTTGCAGTCGCCCCCCTTAACTATGGCTACACCTTC,CASSVSQFAVAPLNYGYTF